This TCR beta chain was found in a study of OX40 agonist ivuxolimab in advanced cancers. As concerns this clone: Its antigen is unknown.

The CDR3 has 18 residues. Trimming took 6 bases from V and 3 from J; bases not matched to a gene: 19. Germline V gene lookup returns CDR1 SEHNR and CDR2 FQNEAQ (reference sequence). Generated by immunoSEQ multiplex PCR, the TCRdb table keeps only in-frame clones and is missing some. The sample yields over 60,000 clones, 94% seen once. Study-wide results and caveats: There were also nonresponders showing low normalized T-cell clonal expansion. Among T cells, CD8+ cells averaged more expanded clones than CD4+ cells.

Autoimmune disease history or systemic immunosuppression barred patients. Sampling of blood occurred at baseline, cycle 4 day 1, and cycle 7 day 1. Sequencing was performed on CD4+ or CD8+ T cells sorted from blood, taken in a trial of the OX40 agonist ivuxolimab. V gene TRBV7-9 combines with J gene TRBJ1-1, with 7 nucleotides matching TRBD1. The sequence derives from an adult with an advanced solid tumor such as melanoma, head and neck, liver or kidney cancer. The CDR3 is CASRTLRAGGTSDTEAFF. As DNA, the CDR3 is TGTGCCAGCAGAACACTTCGGGCAGGGGGAACATCGGACACTGAAGCTTTCTTT.